One and the same sample provided the 23 T cell receptor beta chains below, sequenced in a study of shared T cell receptors in the human thymus. Repertoires were generated with immunoSEQ multiplex PCR, while TCRdb's copy carries only in-frame clones and drops some. The data contain hundreds of thousands of clones, 85% to 95% of them singletons. Sequenced sample: thymocytes. The receptors were gathered from a human donor.

The chain couples TRBV12-5 to TRBJ2-1, with 7 bases that match TRBD1. CDR1 is LGHNT and CDR2 is FRNRAP in the germline V gene. The V gene end was trimmed by 4 bases and the J gene end by 9 bases; junction bases not matched to a gene: 3. The CDR3 length is 12 residues. The CDR3 DNA sequence: TGTGCTAGTGGTTCGACAGGGAGTGAGCAGTTCTTC. It translates to CASGSTGSEQFF.

J is TRBJ1-2 and V is TRBV21-1. TRBV21-1 has pseudogene status. The CDR3 is 16 amino acids. The CDR3 coding sequence is TGTGCCAGCACCAACTCCGGGACTCCCACTAACTATGGCTACACCTTC. It encodes CASTNSGTPTNYGYTF.

The chain couples TRBV5-6 to TRBJ2-5; 8 bases line up with TRBD2. Germline CDR1 and CDR2: SGHDT and YYEEEE. V lost 4 bases, J lost 0 bases, and 17 bases stayed unmatched. The CDR3 has 19 amino acids. DNA for the CDR3: TGTGCCAGCAGCGACGAGGAGGTGACTACTAGCGGACACCAAGAGACCCAGTACTTC. It codes for CASSDEEVTTSGHQETQYF.

The V gene is TRBV2, the J gene TRBJ2-7, with TRBD2 identical over 11 bases. The V gene end was trimmed by 1 base and the J gene end by 2 bases; junction bases not matched to a gene: 10. Germline lookup yields CDR1 SNHLY and CDR2 FYNNEI. CDR3 size: 18 residues. The DNA of the CDR3 is TGTGCCAGCAGTGAAGGGGATGGACTAGCGGGTATTCCCTACGAGCAGTACTTC. Protein: CASSEGDGLAGIPYEQYF.

This chain joins TRBV28 and TRBJ2-7; a possible D gene is TRBD1 (6 bases). The CDR3 is 16 residues long. Trimming took 6 bases from V and 0 from J, leaving 18 bases between them. Germline assignment: CDR1 MDHEN and CDR2 SYDVKM. CDR3 DNA: TGTGCCAGCAGCACCAAACAGGGTCCCGACTCCTACGAGCAGTACTTC. Protein: CASSTKQGPDSYEQYF.

The chain links TRBV7-2 to TRBJ1-3; D not certain. Germline V lookup: CDR1 SGHTA, CDR2 FQGNSA. The germline V and J ends were trimmed by 3 bases and 4 bases, with 16 bases remaining between them. CDR3 size: 16 residues. CDR3 residues: CASSLIRPSGGNTIYF. CDR3 DNA sequence: TGTGCCAGCAGCTTGATTAGGCCGTCTGGCGGAAACACCATATATTTT.

This clone was recorded once. This chain joins TRBV2 and TRBJ2-5; D may be TRBD1 (5 bases). Germline loops: CDR1 SNHLY, CDR2 FYNNEI. Trimming removed 4 bases at V and 5 bases at J, with 11 bases between. This CDR3 contains 13 residues. CDR3 in DNA: TGTGCCAGCAGTGCTGACAGTGGGGAGACCCAGTACTTC. This encodes CASSADSGETQYF. Full variable domain (outside the CDR3, taken from reference TRBV2 and TRBJ2-5): EPEVTQTPSHQVTQMGQEVILRCVPISNHLYFYWYRQILGQKVEFLVSFYNNEISEKSEIFDDQFSVERPDGSNFTLKIRSTKLEDSAMYFCASSADSGETQYFGPGTRLLVL.

This chain joins TRBV9 and TRBJ2-7; no clear D. Germline V gene sequence: CDR1 SGDLS, CDR2 YYNGEE. The CDR3 totals 14 residues. The V end lost 2 bases, the J end lost 2 bases, and 11 bases lay between the germline ends. The CDR3, as DNA: TGTGCCAGCAGCGTCCGGGCCCAAACCTACGAGCAGTACTTC. Translation: CASSVRAQTYEQYF.

This chain uses TRBV27 with TRBJ2-2; no firm D call. Germline CDR1 is MNHEY and CDR2 is SMNVEV (reference sequence). The V and J ends lost 6 bases and 7 bases respectively, with 12 bases between them. The CDR3 runs 13 residues. CDR3 DNA sequence: TGTGCCAGCAGACCAAGAGTTTTCGGGGAGCTGTTTTTT. It encodes CASRPRVFGELFF.

The genes are TRBV28 and TRBJ2-5, with D uncertain. Germline V lookup: CDR1 MDHEN, CDR2 SYDVKM. Trimming removed 11 bases at V and 6 bases at J, with 10 bases between. The CDR3 extends over 10 amino acids. The CDR3 bases are TGTGCCTGCGGCGGAAAGACCCAGTACTTC. Residues: CACGGKTQYF.

Remarks on this clone: This CDR3 is also generated by other DNA sequences in the sample. The chain couples TRBV6-5 to TRBJ2-6, with a possible D match to TRBD2 (6 bases). Germline CDR1 is MNHEY and CDR2 is SVGAGI. Trimming removed 0 bases at V and 0 bases at J, with 6 bases between. The CDR3 contains 16 residues. CDR3 amino acids: CASSYSGGSGANVLTF. CDR3 in DNA: TGTGCCAGCAGTTACTCCGGGGGCTCTGGGGCCAACGTCCTGACTTTC.

Here the CDR3 reads CASSEHLAGYEQYF. The CDR3 DNA reads TGCGCCAGCAGCGAACATCTAGCGGGCTACGAGCAGTACTTC. The V call is TRBV10-2, the J call TRBJ2-7; 8 bases align to TRBD2. The ends lost 6 bases at V and 3 bases at J; junction bases unmatched: 7. Germline V gene sequence: CDR1 WSHSY, CDR2 SAAADI. The CDR3 sequence is 14 residues long.

The rearrangement uses TRBV6-1 and TRBJ1-5; maybe TRBD1 (6 bases). The CDR3 sequence is 15 residues long. Germline V gene sequence: CDR1 MNHNS, CDR2 SASEGT. V lost 2 bases and J 5 bases, leaving 13 bases between the germline ends. This CDR3 reads CASSEKGVLDQPQHF. The CDR3 coding sequence is TGTGCCAGCAGTGAAAAGGGGGTCTTGGATCAGCCCCAGCATTTT.

The V and J genes are TRBV5-3 and TRBJ1-2; D is uncertain. TRBV5-3 has ORF status, its function being uncertain. Trimming removed 1 base at V and 2 bases at J, with 12 bases between. This CDR3 contains 15 residues. As DNA, the CDR3 is TGTGCCAGAAGCTTGTCAGTAGAAGAAAACTATGGCTACACCTTC. Protein: CARSLSVEENYGYTF.

This clone has only one observation. The chain joins TRBV30 to TRBJ2-7; TRBD1 matches at 7 bases. After removal of 1 base from V and 2 bases from J, the junction contained 2 bases not matched to a gene. CDR3 length equals 13 residues. Per germline, CDR1 GTSNPN and CDR2 SVGIG (reference sequence). The CDR3 region has the DNA TGTGCCTGGAGTGGGCAGGGGGCCTACGAGCAGTACTTC. Its translation: CAWSGQGAYEQYF. Full variable domain (outside the CDR3, taken from reference TRBV30 and TRBJ2-7): SQTIHQWPATLVQPVGSPLSLECTVEGTSNPNLYWYRQAAGRGLQLLFYSVGIGQISSEVPQNLSASRPQDRQFILSSKKLLLSDSGFYLCAWSGQGAYEQYFGPGTRLTVT.

V usage is TRBV7-4 and J usage is TRBJ1-2; 8 nucleotides agree with TRBD1. Germline V gene data show CDR1 as SGHVT and CDR2 as SQSDAQ. The junction had 8 bases not matched to a gene; V was cut back by 1 base and J by 10 bases. CDR3 length: 14 amino acids. The CDR3 region is CASSLVSPGGNYTF. The CDR3 nucleotides read TGTGCCAGCAGCTTAGTGTCGCCAGGGGGCAACTACACCTTC.

The chain joins TRBV7-3 to TRBJ2-3; TRBD2 agrees at 7 bases. Germline values: CDR1 SGHTA, CDR2 FQGTGA. The CDR3 runs 13 residues. V was clipped by 8 bases and J by 4 bases; unmatched bases: 6. CDR3 sequence reads: CASAGGRADTQYF. The CDR3 DNA follows: TGTGCCAGCGCTGGGGGGAGGGCAGATACGCAGTATTTT.

The V call is TRBV28, the J call TRBJ2-1, with D unresolved. The CDR3 runs 15 residues. Germline loops: CDR1 MDHEN, CDR2 SYDVKM. V was shortened by 3 bases and J by 7 bases, with 16 bases between the two germline ends. CDR3 DNA: TGTGCCAGCAGTTTTATTAATCTGTCCGGGAATGAGCAGTTCTTC. As protein: CASSFINLSGNEQFF.

The chain joins TRBV9 to TRBJ2-7, with 11 bases aligning to TRBD2. The V gene end was trimmed by 4 bases and the J gene end by 5 bases; junction bases not matched to a gene: 11. This CDR3 region has 16 residues. Germline V gene lookup returns CDR1 SGDLS and CDR2 YYNGEE. This CDR3 is CASSPLAGGPSHEQYF. Written as DNA, the CDR3 is TGTGCCAGCAGCCCGTTAGCGGGAGGGCCTTCTCACGAGCAGTACTTC. Complete variable domain (other parts from reference TRBV9 and TRBJ2-7): DSGVTQTPKHLITATGQRVTLRCSPRSGDLSVYWYQQSLDQGLQFLIQYYNGEERAKGNILERFSAQQFPDLHSELNLSSLELGDSALYFCASSPLAGGPSHEQYFGPGTRLTVT.

The V and J genes are TRBV7-2 and TRBJ2-7; D is uncertain. This CDR3 is 15 amino acids long. Trimming stripped 4 bases from V and 5 bases from J, with 18 bases between. Germline CDR1 SGHTA, CDR2 FQGNSA. The CDR3 sequence is CASSSPGHAEDEQYF. The CDR3 bases are TGTGCCAGCAGCTCGCCCGGTCACGCCGAGGACGAGCAGTACTTC.

This CDR3 reads CASSSGTGEYEQYF. DNA of the CDR3: TGTGCCAGCAGTTCCGGGACAGGGGAGTACGAGCAGTACTTC. The chain couples TRBV27 to TRBJ2-7; 10 bases agree with TRBD1. Germline CDR1 reads MNHEY; CDR2 reads SMNVEV (reference sequence). This CDR3 has 14 amino acids. After removal of 4 bases from V and 4 bases from J, the junction contained 4 bases not matched to a gene.

The J gene is TRBJ2-1, the V gene TRBV19, with 11 positions matching TRBD2. Looked up from germline, CDR1 is LNHDA and CDR2 is SQIVND (reference sequence). J was trimmed by 3 bases and V by 8 bases; bases with no gene match: 15. This CDR3 contains 18 residues. The CDR3 coding sequence is TGTGCCAGTTCTCGCCTCGGTAGCGGGAGGGATGTCTACAATGAGCAGTTCTTC. Encoded protein: CASSRLGSGRDVYNEQFF.

CDR3 sequence (DNA): TGCAGCATCAAAAGGGTCGTGATGGCTGAAGCTTTCTTT. This encodes CSIKRVVMAEAFF. V and J are TRBV29-1 and TRBJ1-1; D is uncertain. The V end was cut by 8 bases, the J end by 6 bases, with 19 bases between. The CDR3 loop spans 13 amino acids. Germline V lookup: CDR1 SQVTM, CDR2 ANQGSEA.